The source of this T cell receptor beta chain is a study of CD8+CD57+ T cells in acquired aplastic anemia. This clonotype appeared a single time. TCR beta VDJ combinations and CDR3 sequences were profiled from genomic DNA. TCRdb passed the reads through MiXCR, listing each CDR3 protein once. The data show around 250,000 distinct CDR3 sequences, 45% to 65% seen once. This CDR3 comprises 13 residues. Trimming stripped 5 bases from V and 5 bases from J, with 13 bases between. The germline CDR1 and CDR2 sequences are WNHNN and SYGVQD (reference sequence). The source is a human donor with severe aplastic anemia or a healthy control (not recorded which). Sequencing input: sorted CD4+, CD8+, or CD8+CD57+ T cells (not recorded which) from PBMCs. This chain connects TRBV10-1 to TRBJ2-7; D is perhaps TRBD2 (5 bases). The DNA of the CDR3 is TGCGCCAGCAGTCCGGGATATTGGAACGAGCAGTACTTC. Protein sequence: CASSPGYWNEQYF.